This T cell receptor beta chain was sequenced for a study of blood T cell repertoires in COVID-19. This clone was seen more than once but under ten times. Libraries were prepared by immunoSEQ multiplex PCR; TCRdb keeps only in-frame clonotypes and omits some of them. The sample has around 15,000 clones, 70% to 90% seen once; the top ten hold roughly 37%. This clonotype originated in a man between 70 and 80 years old in a cohort sampled during active COVID-19. Sequencing was done on a sample of peripheral blood.

This chain's CDR3 is CASSMGRSTDTQYF. In DNA, the CDR3 is TGTGCCAGTAGTATGGGGCGTAGCACAGATACGCAGTATTTT. The chain uses TRBV19 and TRBJ2-3; tentatively, D is TRBD1 (5 bases). Trimming pared 3 bases from V and 0 bases from J, leaving 7 bases between. Germline V lookup: CDR1 LNHDA, CDR2 SQIVND (reference sequence). The CDR3 extends over 14 amino acids. The complete variable domain, with remaining parts taken from reference TRBV19 and TRBJ2-3, reads DGGITQSPKYLFRKEGQNVTLSCEQNLNHDAMYWYRQDPGQGLRLIYYSQIVNDFQKGDIAEGYSVSREKKESFPLTVTSAQKNPTAFYLCASSMGRSTDTQYFGPGTRLTVL.